The sequence of this T cell receptor beta chain was determined in a study of CD8 T cells in Susac syndrome (dated by TCRdb to the late 2010s). For the study in its entirety: Repertoire sequencing was used to test whether CD8+ T cell activation and differentiation in Susac syndrome was antigen driven. The study compared CD8+ T cell repertoire clonality among roughly eleven healthy donors, around 14 Susac syndrome patients and 15 multiple sclerosis patients. Study-wide conclusions, independent of this receptor: The TCR sequencing and HLA analysis was acknowledged to have included a relatively small number of individuals.

V gives up 2 bases and J gives up 7 bases, and the segment between their germline ends measures 12 bases. Sequences KGHSH (CDR1) and LQKENI (CDR2) are obtained from the germline V gene. The CDR3 sequence holds 15 residues, the cysteine and phenylalanine included. Of the read, only the CDR3 DNA is kept; its 45 bases are in frame from base 1. Peripheral blood CD8+ and CD4+ T cells from healthy donors, Susac syndrome patients and multiple sclerosis patients were profiled using high-throughput TCR beta sequencing. The multiple sclerosis controls were treatment-naive patients whose relapsing-remitting disease, either stable or active, fulfilled the revised McDonald criteria. Bulk CD8+ and CD4+ T cells were purified magnetically by negative isolation, whereas CD8+ TEMRA cells were enriched by FACS. Blood was drawn into EDTA tubes, processed within 24 hours, and PBMCs were isolated by density gradient centrifugation. PBMCs intended for TCR sequencing were frozen in liquid nitrogen and were later thawed in a 37 degrees C water bath. The sorted or isolated CD4+, CD8+ and CD8+ TEMRA cells had a purity of 90% or higher.

RNA was extracted with the RNeasy kit and 0.5 to 1 ug was reverse transcribed using random hexamers. The immunoSEQ multiplex PCR assay, which covers 54 Vbeta and 13 Jbeta segments, was used to amplify TCR beta CDR3 regions. To correct PCR amplification bias, a synthetic template baseline was used for both primer optimization and computational correction. Per the original workflow: Only productive sequences were kept, with reads annotated to V, D and J genes according to IMGT and analyzed in immunoSEQ Analyzer. To calculate clonality, Shannon entropy was normalized by log2 of the number of productive unique sequences and then subtracted from one. For each patient and control, public and private clones were evaluated within the 100 most prevalent clones. A clone was defined as Susac-specific if it was absent from the healthy and MS cohorts, from roughly 980 published viral clones and from other ImmuneACCESS disease sequences. The raw public reads went through TCRdb reprocessing: fastp at Q25, MiXCR clone calling, in-frame beta chains kept. A single entry per CDR3 protein holds the most common genes and DNA from its merged rows. TCRdb, rather than the study authors, made the V and J calls. Counted in this sample were hundreds of thousands of distinct CDR3 sequences; around 89% of them appeared once. Less than 0.2% of the sample comes from the top ten.

Note on this clonotype: Its binding antigen is unknown. Per-nucleotide qualities are absent, and no much larger clonotype sits a single base away.

The sequencing input was CD8+ T cells from PBMCs. This clonotype originated in a human donor with multiple sclerosis. The sequence links TRBV18 to TRBJ1-6, with the identity of the D gene unclear. The CDR3 region reads CASSPGKRTNSPLHF. The nucleotide sequence is given as TGTGCCAGCTCACCAGGGAAAAGGACCAATTCACCCCTCCACTTT.